This T cell receptor (beta chain) was sequenced during a study of T cells in tumors after PD-1 blockade. Across the study: Each patient got pembrolizumab 200 mg every 3 weeks or cemiplimab 350 mg every 2 weeks. A subset received ongoing vismodegib 150 mg daily alongside anti-PD-1 therapy.

CDR3 length equals 15 residues. Trimming took off 0 bases at V and 0 bases at J, with 6 bases between the two ends. Germline loops: CDR1 GTSNPN, CDR2 SVGIG (reference sequence). The table came from immunoSEQ multiplex PCR; TCRdb's copy has only in-frame clones and leaves some out. Found here are approximately 48,000 clones, 81% of them singletons; the top ten hold just over 4%. The V gene is TRBV30, the J gene TRBJ2-6, with a weak D call TRBD1 (5 bases). The source of this sequence is a human donor with basal cell carcinoma. Sample: PBMCs, taken before anti-PD-1 treatment. The chain's CDR3 is CAWSVGASGANVLTF. CDR3 nucleotide sequence: TGTGCCTGGAGTGTAGGGGCCTCTGGGGCCAACGTCCTGACTTTC. The variable domain in full, with the rest retrieved from reference TRBV30 and TRBJ2-6, is SQTIHQWPATLVQPVGSPLSLECTVEGTSNPNLYWYRQAAGRGLQLLFYSVGIGQISSEVPQNLSASRPQDRQFILSSKKLLLSDSGFYLCAWSVGASGANVLTFGAGSRLTVL.